The 29 T cell receptor beta chains below were found in one sample sequenced in a study of blood T cells in healthy people across ages. A second about 6 to 11 cycle PCR used barcoded and J-beta primers. TCRdb re-analysed the 5' RACE reads in MiXCR, keeping a single row per CDR3 protein. The sample shows around 1,500,000 distinct CDR3 sequences, 25% to 30% of them seen only once. The source material was blood. These receptors were obtained from a woman younger than 45 in good health.

The chain uses TRBV20-1 and TRBJ2-5; 11 bases fit TRBD2. The germline V gene encodes CDR1 DFQATT and CDR2 SNEGSKA (reference sequence). Trimming removed 0 bases from V and 5 bases from J; junction bases left unmatched: 8. The CDR3 length is 16 residues. The CDR3 reads CSARDATSGGRETQYF. In DNA form, the CDR3 reads TGCAGTGCTAGAGATGCAACTAGCGGGGGTAGGGAGACCCAGTACTTC.

This clonotype has ten or more counts. This may arise from a read error, as a much more abundant clone is one base away. The chain combines TRBV10-3 with TRBJ2-5; 9 nucleotides align to TRBD2. Germline V gene sequence: CDR1 ENHRY, CDR2 SYGVKD. The V and J ends lost 0 bases and 11 bases, in that order; junction bases with no gene match: 10. There are 15 residues in the CDR3. CDR3 nucleotide sequence: TGTGCCATCAGTGAGTCGGCGGGGGGGTTTGATGAGCAGTACTTC. Its protein is CAISESAGGFDEQYF.

In this sample, this clonotype turned up a few times. J is TRBJ2-1 and V is TRBV5-1, with 8 bases lining up with TRBD2. CDR1 is SGHRS and CDR2 is YFSETQ in the germline V gene. The CDR3 extends over 14 amino acids. The V gene end was trimmed by 0 bases and the J gene end by 7 bases; junction bases not matched to a gene: 3. CDR3 protein: CASSLDVAGNEQFF. CDR3 bases: TGCGCCAGCAGCTTGGATGTAGCGGGGAATGAGCAGTTCTTC.

CDR3 in amino acids: CASSSSGTLTYNEQFF. The CDR3 nucleotides read TGTGCCAGCAGTTCGTCCGGGACACTTACTTACAATGAGCAGTTCTTC. The V call is TRBV28, the J call TRBJ2-1; possibly TRBD1 for D (6 bases). This CDR3 region has 16 residues. The V end was cut by 4 bases, the J end by 4 bases, with 17 bases between. Looked up from germline, CDR1 is MDHEN and CDR2 is SYDVKM. The complete variable domain, with remaining parts taken from reference TRBV28 and TRBJ2-1, reads DVKVTQSSRYLVKRTGEKVFLECVQDMDHENMFWYRQDPGLGLRLIYFSYDVKMKEKGDIPEGYSVSREKKERFSLILESASTNQTSMYLCASSSSGTLTYNEQFFGPGTRLTVL.

The V gene is TRBV18, the J gene TRBJ2-7; TRBD1 aligns across 9 bases. V was pared by 3 bases and J by 5 bases, with 8 bases of the junction left unmatched. Germline V gene data show CDR1 as KGHSH and CDR2 as LQKENI. The CDR3 sequence is 15 residues long. Here the CDR3 reads CASSPLGQGRNEQYF. CDR3 DNA: TGTGCCAGCTCACCTCTCGGACAGGGGAGGAACGAGCAGTACTTC.

V gene TRBV7-3 combines with J gene TRBJ2-1; 7 positions agree with TRBD1. J gave up 10 bases and V 3 bases, and 15 bases lay outside the gene matches. This CDR3 is built from 16 residues. Germline CDR1 reads SGHTA; CDR2 reads FQGTGA. CDR3 sequence: CASSLTGTDRLWEQFF. Written as DNA, the CDR3 is TGTGCCAGCAGCTTGACCGGGACAGACCGACTTTGGGAGCAGTTCTTC.

The chain recombines TRBV7-2 with TRBJ1-5; tentative D call: TRBD1 (6 bases). The CDR3 has 12 residues. Germline V gives CDR1 SGHTA, CDR2 FQGNSA. V lost 8 bases and J lost 11, with 16 bases in between. Here the CDR3 reads CASRGGAGSQHF. The CDR3 region has the DNA TGTGCCAGCCGTGGGGGCGCCGGGTCCCAGCATTTT.

This rearrangement joins TRBV12-3 or TRBV12-4 to TRBJ2-7, with D possibly matching TRBD2 (6 bases). V was pared by 7 bases and J by 2 bases, with 15 bases between. This CDR3 spans 14 amino acids. CDR3 sequence reads: CASTLRDLTYEQYF. The CDR3 coding sequence is TGTGCCAGCACCCTCCGGGACTTAACCTACGAGCAGTACTTC.

There are a few counts of this clonotype. This chain uses TRBV2 with TRBJ2-7; D uncertain. This CDR3 is 13 amino acids long. The ends were cut back, 4 bases at V and 7 bases at J, with 14 bases in the middle. Germline values: CDR1 SNHLY, CDR2 FYNNEI. DNA of the CDR3: TGTGCCAGCAGTGTCCGAACTTACGGGGAGCAGTACTTC. This encodes CASSVRTYGEQYF.

This clonotype was found a few times. V is TRBV6-5 and J is TRBJ2-3, with D possibly being TRBD2 (5 bases). The germline V gene encodes CDR1 MNHEY and CDR2 SVGAGI. This CDR3 region has 13 residues. V dropped 8 bases and J dropped 6 bases, with 15 bases sitting between them. CDR3 DNA: TGTGCCAGCGGGAGTCGGTTGATGGATACGCAGTATTTT. As protein: CASGSRLMDTQYF.

There are many counts of this clonotype. The chain joins TRBV12-5 to TRBJ2-1, with TRBD2 matching over 13 bases. V lost 7 bases to trimming and J lost 0 bases; unmatched junction nucleotides: 12. Germline CDR1 reads LGHNT; CDR2 reads FRNRAP. The CDR3 length is 19 residues. The CDR3 loop reads CASVDLVRTSGGSYNEQFF. The CDR3 DNA reads TGTGCTAGTGTGGATCTGGTCAGGACTAGCGGGGGCTCCTACAATGAGCAGTTCTTC.

The rearrangement links TRBV12-3 or TRBV12-4 to TRBJ1-2; 7 nucleotides match TRBD1. The CDR3 runs 14 residues. V was clipped by 4 bases and J by 5 bases; unmatched bases: 7. CDR3 sequence: CASSSWDSRYGYTF. As DNA, the CDR3 is TGTGCCAGCAGTTCATGGGACAGTCGATATGGCTACACCTTC.

This clonotype showed up many times. V usage is TRBV4-3 and J usage is TRBJ1-2, with D unresolved. Germline loops: CDR1 LGHNA, CDR2 YSLEER. The CDR3 has 15 residues. V was shortened by 4 bases and J by 4 bases, with 16 bases between the two germline ends. CDR3 protein: CASSPDFALTYGYTF. The CDR3 bases are TGCGCCAGCAGCCCTGACTTCGCCCTGACCTATGGCTACACCTTC.

This clonotype was counted only a few times. The chain uses TRBV12-5 and TRBJ2-4, with D hard to call. Near its end, the DNA agrees better with TRBJ2-7, so the J call may be wrong. Germline CDR1 LGHNT, CDR2 FRNRAP. This CDR3 has 10 residues. In DNA, the CDR3 is TGTGCTAGTGGTTTGGACGAGCAGTACTTC. Translating gives CASGLDEQYF.

This clonotype has ten or more counts. The rearrangement joins TRBV7-6 to TRBJ2-1, with D tentatively TRBD2 (6 bases). The CDR3 contains 15 residues. The germline CDR1 and CDR2 sequences are SGHVS and FNYEAQ. Trimming pared 2 bases from V and 3 bases from J, leaving 11 bases between. Here the CDR3 reads CASSLWSGVYNEQFF. CDR3 coding DNA: TGTGCCAGCAGCTTATGGTCGGGAGTCTACAATGAGCAGTTCTTC.

At least ten counts were recorded for this clonotype. V usage is TRBV6-6 and J usage is TRBJ1-4; D uncertain. CDR3 size: 15 residues. The V gene lost 0 bases and the J gene lost 8 bases, with 13 bases spanning the gap. CDR1 and CDR2 (germline): MNHNY, SVGAGI (reference sequence). CDR3: CASSYSIGAGEKLFF. In nucleotides, the CDR3 is TGTGCCAGCAGTTACTCGATAGGCGCCGGGGAAAAACTGTTTTTT.

This chain links TRBV7-9 with TRBJ1-2; D is perhaps TRBD1 (5 bases). The CDR3 is 15 residues long. Germline CDR1 is SEHNR and CDR2 is FQNEAQ (reference sequence). V lost 1 base to trimming and J lost 2 bases, with 11 bases between them. As DNA, the CDR3 is TGTGCCAGCAGCTTAGTTCGGGGACTAAACTATGGCTACACCTTC. Translated, it gives CASSLVRGLNYGYTF.

The chain combines TRBV3-1 with TRBJ2-7, with 7 bases fitting TRBD1. Germline V lookup: CDR1 LGHDT, CDR2 YNNKEL (reference sequence). The CDR3 has 15 residues. J lost 2 bases, V lost 0 bases, and 4 bases had no gene match. The CDR3 nucleotides are TGTGCCAGCAGCCAAGAATGGCAGGGGGCCTACGAGCAGTACTTC. The encoded protein is CASSQEWQGAYEQYF.

There are many counts of this clonotype. The chain links TRBV9 to TRBJ2-6; D not resolved. With 2 bases removed from V and 1 base from J, the gap between germline ends came to 7 bases. The CDR3 sequence is 15 residues long. The germline V gene has CDR1 SGDLS and CDR2 YYNGEE. This CDR3 is CASSVPGSGANVLTF. CDR3 DNA: TGTGCCAGCAGCGTCCCTGGGTCTGGGGCCAACGTCCTGACTTTC.

This clonotype was found a few times. This chain uses TRBV5-1 with TRBJ1-4, with D possibly TRBD1 on 5 matching bases. The CDR3 length is 17 residues. Trimming removed 5 bases at V and 3 bases at J, with 20 bases between. Germline lookup yields CDR1 SGHRS and CDR2 YFSETQ. Here the CDR3 reads CASSPRRLGDANEKLFF. The CDR3 DNA is TGCGCCAGCAGTCCTAGGCGGTTGGGGGACGCTAATGAAAAACTGTTTTTT.

This clonotype was detected ten times or more. The chain combines TRBV7-6 with TRBJ2-7; TRBD1 matches at 9 bases. The ends lost 5 bases at V and 2 bases at J; junction bases unmatched: 7. CDR1 is SGHVS and CDR2 is FNYEAQ in the germline V gene. The CDR3 covers 15 residues. CDR3 nucleotide sequence: TGTGCCAGCAGCCGAGGGACAGGGATTACCTACGAGCAGTACTTC. The encoded protein is CASSRGTGITYEQYF.

This clonotype appeared a single time. This sequence may be a read error, since a much larger clone differs from it by one base. The CDR3 bases are TGTGCCAGCGCCTTTTGGGACAGGACCTACGAGCAGTACGTC. It yields the protein CASAFWDRTYEQYV. The genes are TRBV12-3 or TRBV12-4 and TRBJ2-7; TRBD1 matches 8 bases. This CDR3 comprises 14 residues. Unmatched junction bases numbered 8, after V lost 8 bases and J lost 2 bases.

The rearrangement links TRBV20-1 to TRBJ1-5, with a weak D call TRBD1 (5 bases). The V end lost 1 base, the J end lost 0 bases, and 16 bases lay between the germline ends. Germline-derived CDR1 and CDR2 are DFQATT and SNEGSKA (reference sequence). The CDR3 totals 17 residues. CDR3 sequence (DNA): TGCAGTGCTAGAGTAAGGGGAGGGAGGGATAGCAATCAGCCCCAGCATTTT. It translates to CSARVRGGRDSNQPQHF.

In this sample, this clonotype turned up a few times. The rearrangement links TRBV3-1 to TRBJ2-1; D call uncertain. V was pared by 0 bases and J by 10 bases, with 16 bases between. There are 15 residues in the CDR3. The germline V gene encodes CDR1 LGHDT and CDR2 YNNKEL (reference sequence). CDR3 sequence reads: CASSQDGQVLSEQFF. The CDR3 DNA is TGTGCCAGCAGCCAAGATGGGCAGGTCCTCAGCGAGCAGTTCTTC.

The chain joins TRBV9 to TRBJ2-1; perhaps TRBD2 as D (6 bases). The CDR3 is made up of 15 amino acids. V lost 4 bases and J 6 bases, leaving 17 bases between the germline ends. Germline-derived CDR1 and CDR2 are SGDLS and YYNGEE. The CDR3 here is CASSPLGDSINEQFF. The CDR3 coding sequence is TGTGCCAGCAGCCCACTAGGGGACTCGATCAATGAGCAGTTCTTC.

The J gene is TRBJ2-1, the V gene TRBV28; D is unresolved. The CDR3 is 15 residues long. Germline lookup yields CDR1 MDHEN and CDR2 SYDVKM. Trimming took off 1 base at V and 12 bases at J, with 19 bases between the two ends. The CDR3 DNA follows: TGTGCCAGCAGTTTATTCGGGTTTTCGACCGTCGGGCAGTTCTTC. It is translated as CASSLFGFSTVGQFF.

This clonotype has ten or more counts. This chain joins TRBV5-1 and TRBJ2-3; D ambiguous. Germline assignment: CDR1 SGHRS and CDR2 YFSETQ. Trimming took off 0 bases at V and 5 bases at J, with 13 bases between the two ends. This CDR3 has 15 residues. CDR3 nucleotide sequence: TGCGCCAGCAGCTTGGCCGTGGGGTTTGGAGATACGCAGTATTTT. Its protein is CASSLAVGFGDTQYF. Full variable domain (rest looked up from reference TRBV5-1 and TRBJ2-3): KAGVTQTPRYLIKTRGQQVTLSCSPISGHRSVSWYQQTPGQGLQFLFEYFSETQRNKGNFPGRFSGRQFSNSRSEMNVSTLELGDSALYLCASSLAVGFGDTQYFGPGTRLTVL.

This clonotype was observed many times. V usage is TRBV29-1 and J usage is TRBJ2-6, with no clear D. Germline CDR1 reads SQVTM; CDR2 reads ANQGSEA. V dropped 1 base and J dropped 2 bases, with 6 bases sitting between them. This CDR3 comprises 14 residues. This CDR3 is CSVEGLPGANVLTF. In DNA form, the CDR3 reads TGCAGCGTTGAAGGACTGCCTGGGGCCAACGTCCTGACTTTC. Based on the CDR3 plus reference TRBV29-1 and TRBJ2-6, the full variable domain is SAVISQKPSRDICQRGTSLTIQCQVDSQVTMMFWYRQQPGQSLTLIATANQGSEATYESGFVIDKFPISRPNLTFSTLTVSNMSPEDSSIYLCSVEGLPGANVLTFGAGSRLTVL.

This rearrangement joins TRBV3-1 to TRBJ1-1; D not resolved. The germline V and J ends were trimmed by 4 bases and 5 bases, with 11 bases remaining between them. The CDR3 covers 13 residues. Per germline, CDR1 LGHDT and CDR2 YNNKEL (reference sequence). The CDR3 spells CASSPRKGTEAFF. CDR3 DNA: TGTGCCAGCAGCCCTAGGAAAGGGACTGAAGCTTTCTTT. The full variable domain, with the rest looked up from reference TRBV3-1 and TRBJ1-1, is DTAVSQTPKYLVTQMGNDKSIKCEQNLGHDTMYWYKQDSKKFLKIMFSYNNKELIINETVPNRFSPKSPDKAHLNLHINSLELGDSAVYFCASSPRKGTEAFFGQGTRLTVV.